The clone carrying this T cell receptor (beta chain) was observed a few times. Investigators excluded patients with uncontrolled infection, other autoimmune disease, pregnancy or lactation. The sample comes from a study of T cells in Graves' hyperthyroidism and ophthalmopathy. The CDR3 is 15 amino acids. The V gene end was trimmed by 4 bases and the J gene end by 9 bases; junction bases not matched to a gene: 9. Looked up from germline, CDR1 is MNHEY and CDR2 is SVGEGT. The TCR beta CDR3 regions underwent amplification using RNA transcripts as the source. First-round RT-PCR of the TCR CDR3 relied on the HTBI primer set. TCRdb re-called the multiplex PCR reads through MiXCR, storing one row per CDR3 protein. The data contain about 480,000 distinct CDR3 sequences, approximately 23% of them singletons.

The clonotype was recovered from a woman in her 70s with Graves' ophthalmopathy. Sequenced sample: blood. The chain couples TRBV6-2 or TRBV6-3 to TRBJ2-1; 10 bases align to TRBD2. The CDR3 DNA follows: TGTGCCAGCAGTTCCAGCGGGAGGGCCCAGGCTGAGCAGTTCTTC. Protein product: CASSSSGRAQAEQFF.